Listed here are 22 T cell receptor beta chains from one sample, sequenced in a study of blood T cells in healthy people across ages (dated by TCRdb to 2015 to 2017). The library was built by means of 5' RACE. The sequencer was an Illumina HiSeq 2500. A second PCR of about 6 to 11 cycles was performed with a sample-barcoded 5' primer and a J-beta primer mix. TCRdb trimmed public reads at Q25 via fastp, called clones via MiXCR and kept in-frame beta chains. Every distinct CDR3 protein forms one entry, paired with its most common genes and DNA. The sample table lists some 1.1 million distinct CDR3 sequences, 35% to 45% of them with a count of one. The ten largest clonotypes hold around 14% of the sample. Material: blood. Receptors were obtained from a man younger than 35 in good health.

DNA for the CDR3: TGCGCCAGCAGCCGAGGACGGGGGGCACGCAATCAGCCCCAGCATTTT. Translated: CASSRGRGARNQPQHF. V gene TRBV4-1 combines with J gene TRBJ1-5; a weak D match, TRBD1 (6 bases). The CDR3 length is 16 residues. The germline V gene has CDR1 MGHRA and CDR2 YSYEKL. V dropped 4 bases and J dropped 2 bases, with 15 bases sitting between them.

The chain has TRBV29-1 and TRBJ1-1, with D unresolved. This CDR3 region has 13 residues. Trimming left V 4 bases short and J 4 bases short, with 13 bases between. Looked up from germline, CDR1 is SQVTM and CDR2 is ANQGSEA. The CDR3 DNA reads TGCAGCGTTGCCTCTCGCCTGGGCACTGAAGCTTTCTTT. It is translated as CSVASRLGTEAFF.

This clonotype was seen repeatedly, ten times or more. The rearrangement uses TRBV12-3 or TRBV12-4 and TRBJ1-5, with TRBD1 matching over 9 bases. V lost 5 bases and J lost 4; bases outside the gene matches: 3. The CDR3 extends over 14 amino acids. CDR3 coding DNA: TGTGCCAGCAGTCCCGGGACAGGGAATCAGCCCCAGCATTTT. Translation: CASSPGTGNQPQHF.

The chain couples TRBV12-3 or TRBV12-4 to TRBJ2-5, with 9 bases fitting TRBD1. The CDR3 contains 15 residues. V shed 5 bases, J shed 4 bases, and the junction held 8 bases outside the gene matches. CDR3 residues: CASSRMTGGAETQYF. In DNA, the CDR3 is TGTGCCAGCAGTAGAATGACAGGGGGGGCAGAGACCCAGTACTTC.

The CDR3 DNA reads TGTGCCAGCAGTTCTCTGGAAGCGAGCAATCAGCCCCAGCATTTT. Its protein product is CASSSLEASNQPQHF. The J gene is TRBJ1-5, the V gene TRBV28; unclear D gene. V was pared by 4 bases and J by 1 base, with 11 bases between. The CDR3 has 15 amino acids. CDR1 is MDHEN, CDR2 SYDVKM, per germline.

This clonotype was seen a handful of times. The CDR3 is CSAPRQGDQPQHF. The CDR3 DNA follows: TGCAGTGCTCCTCGACAGGGGGATCAGCCCCAGCATTTT. J is TRBJ1-5 and V is TRBV20-1; TRBD1 matches at 9 bases. V was clipped by 5 bases and J by 5 bases; unmatched bases: 4. Looked up from germline, CDR1 is DFQATT and CDR2 is SNEGSKA (reference sequence). The CDR3 length is 13 residues.

In regard to this clonotype: This CDR3 fails to terminate in the conserved phenylalanine or tryptophan, so it likely reflects a read error. The chain employs TRBV5-1 and TRBJ2-3; tentatively, D is TRBD1 or TRBD2 (5 bases each). With 0 bases removed from V and 3 bases from J, the gap between germline ends came to 14 bases. Germline V lookup: CDR1 SGHRS, CDR2 YFSETQ. There are 16 residues in the CDR3. The chain's CDR3 is CASSLGDRASTDTQYS. The CDR3 nucleotides are TGCGCCAGCAGCTTGGGGGACCGGGCTTCGACAGATACGCAGTATTCT.

This clonotype was counted only a few times. This chain joins TRBV9 and TRBJ2-1, with 12 bases identical to TRBD2. Germline CDR1 SGDLS, CDR2 YYNGEE. V lost 2 bases and J lost 5; bases outside the gene matches: 2. The CDR3 is 15 amino acids. The CDR3 loop is CASSVGLAGNNEQFF. The CDR3 DNA reads TGTGCCAGCAGCGTTGGACTAGCGGGAAACAATGAGCAGTTCTTC.

V and J are TRBV2 and TRBJ1-5; D remains ambiguous. This CDR3 contains 13 residues. The V and J ends lost 2 bases and 5 bases respectively, with 7 bases between them. Germline V gives CDR1 SNHLY, CDR2 FYNNEI. The CDR3 coding sequence is TGTGCCAGCAGTGAAAGGAGGGATCAGCCCCAGCATTTT. This codes for CASSERRDQPQHF.

V usage is TRBV7-9 and J usage is TRBJ2-2, with TRBD2 as a possible D gene (6 bases). Germline assignment: CDR1 SEHNR and CDR2 FQNEAQ (reference sequence). The CDR3 spans 16 residues. V lost 2 bases and J 5 bases, leaving 15 bases between the germline ends. CDR3 nucleotide sequence: TGTGCCAGCAGCTTATCCAGGACCGGAGGGACCGGGGAGCTGTTTTTT. Protein: CASSLSRTGGTGELFF.

This chain connects TRBV10-3 to TRBJ2-1; 8 nucleotides agree with TRBD1. Germline-derived CDR1 and CDR2 are ENHRY and SYGVKD. Trimming removed 6 bases from V and 3 bases from J; junction bases left unmatched: 10. The CDR3 consists of 16 residues. The CDR3 protein is CAIRKAGTGHYNEQFF. In nucleotides, the CDR3 is TGTGCCATCAGAAAAGCCGGGACAGGTCACTACAATGAGCAGTTCTTC.

Concerning this clonotype itself: A junction end diverges from the germline sequence, so it may reflect a read error. J is TRBJ1-2 and V is TRBV2; possible D gene TRBD1, 5 bases. The germline V gene encodes CDR1 SNHLY and CDR2 FYNNEI. This CDR3 is 14 amino acids long. CDR3 residues: CAGSEAEGFGGYTF. CDR3 coding DNA: TGTGCCGGCAGTGAAGCGGAGGGGTTTGGTGGCTACACCTTC.

The chain employs TRBV18 and TRBJ1-3, with D possibly TRBD1 on 6 matching bases. Trimming took 3 bases from V and 3 from J, leaving 15 bases between them. Germline values: CDR1 KGHSH, CDR2 LQKENI. The CDR3 has 16 amino acids. Here the CDR3 reads CASSPALDSSGNTIYF. In DNA form, the CDR3 reads TGTGCCAGCTCACCCGCCTTGGACAGTAGTGGAAACACCATATATTTT. Based on the CDR3 plus reference TRBV18 and TRBJ1-3, the full variable domain is NAGVMQNPRHLVRRRGQEARLRCSPMKGHSHVYWYRQLPEEGLKFMVYLQKENIIDESGMPKERFSAEFPKEGPSILRIQQVVRGDSAAYFCASSPALDSSGNTIYFGEGSWLTVV.

This chain links TRBV6-6 with TRBJ1-1; no clear D. Trimming removed 6 bases at V and 3 bases at J, with 11 bases between. This CDR3 has 13 amino acids. CDR1 is MNHNY and CDR2 is SVGAGI in the germline V gene (reference sequence). CDR3 DNA: TGTGCCAGCAGCTCCACAGTTCACACTGAAGCTTTCTTT. Its translation: CASSSTVHTEAFF.

J is TRBJ1-1 and V is TRBV27; D may be TRBD1 (6 bases). Germline CDR1 and CDR2: MNHEY and SMNVEV (reference sequence). The CDR3 has 15 residues. Trimming cost V 8 bases and J 1 base, with 17 bases left between them. The chain's CDR3 is CASLPRGAGNTEAFF. The CDR3 coding sequence is TGTGCCAGCCTCCCCCGGGGGGCCGGGAACACTGAAGCTTTCTTT.

J is TRBJ1-2 and V is TRBV4-3; D gene ambiguous. From germline, CDR1 is LGHNA and CDR2 YSLEER. V lost 0 bases and J 3 bases, leaving 26 bases between the germline ends. The CDR3 extends over 20 amino acids. Written as DNA, the CDR3 is TGCGCCAGCAGCCAAGAAGCGAGGAGGTCCGGGTTAGAATGGGACTATGGCTACACCTTC. Amino acid sequence: CASSQEARRSGLEWDYGYTF.

This sequence joins TRBV7-2 and TRBJ1-2; no reliable D call. The length of the CDR3 is 13 residues. The ends were cut back, 2 bases at V and 8 bases at J, with 12 bases in the middle. CDR1 is SGHTA and CDR2 is FQGNSA in the germline V gene. CDR3 DNA sequence: TGTGCCAGCAGCTTAAGAGAAAGGGAGGGCTACACCTTC. Its translation: CASSLREREGYTF.

As concerns this clonotype: A read error may account for a junction end that differs from germline. The CDR3 sequence is CASSQERGAGNQPQQF. The CDR3 nucleotides read TGCGCCAGCAGCCAAGAGAGGGGTGCGGGCAATCAGCCCCAGCAGTTT. The chain combines TRBV4-1 with TRBJ1-5; TRBD1 might be the D (5 bases). The CDR3 contains 16 residues. Germline CDR1 and CDR2: MGHRA and YSYEKL.

The sample holds a few counts of this clonotype. The genes are TRBV20-1 and TRBJ2-4, with TRBD1 matching 8 bases. The DNA end is a closer match to TRBJ2-7, so the J assignment may be wrong. Germline V CDR1 and CDR2: DFQATT, SNEGSKA (reference sequence). The CDR3 contains 15 residues. CDR3 region: CSASAGTGELHEQYF. CDR3 sequence (DNA): TGCAGTGCTAGCGCCGGGACAGGTGAATTACACGAGCAGTACTTC.

This clonotype was detected a few times. The genes are TRBV6-6 and TRBJ2-3; unclear D gene. The CDR3 runs to 13 residues. V was cut by 4 bases and J by 2 bases, with 7 bases left in between. Germline V lookup: CDR1 MNHNY, CDR2 SVGAGI (reference sequence). Here the CDR3 DNA reads TGTGCCAGCAGTTCTGAGAACACAGATACGCAGTATTTT. This sequence encodes CASSSENTDTQYF.

Details on this clonotype: This could be a read error, since a much larger clone is one nucleotide away. The V gene is TRBV28, the J gene TRBJ2-1; 7 bases are shared with TRBD1. The CDR3 has 13 residues. Germline V gene sequence: CDR1 MDHEN, CDR2 SYDVKM. In nucleotides, the CDR3 is TGTGTCAGCAGCCCTGACAGGGACAATGAGCAGTTCTTC. Translated, it gives CVSSPDRDNEQFF.

This clonotype was observed a handful of times. The chain uses TRBV11-2 and TRBJ2-3, with 7 nucleotides matching TRBD2. Trimming took 3 bases from V and 0 from J; bases not matched to a gene: 9. Germline V CDR1 and CDR2: SGHAT, FQNNGV. The CDR3 extends over 17 amino acids. This CDR3 reads CASSFRTSSGSTDTQYF. The CDR3 DNA reads as TGTGCCAGCAGCTTCAGGACTAGTAGTGGGAGCACAGATACGCAGTATTTT.